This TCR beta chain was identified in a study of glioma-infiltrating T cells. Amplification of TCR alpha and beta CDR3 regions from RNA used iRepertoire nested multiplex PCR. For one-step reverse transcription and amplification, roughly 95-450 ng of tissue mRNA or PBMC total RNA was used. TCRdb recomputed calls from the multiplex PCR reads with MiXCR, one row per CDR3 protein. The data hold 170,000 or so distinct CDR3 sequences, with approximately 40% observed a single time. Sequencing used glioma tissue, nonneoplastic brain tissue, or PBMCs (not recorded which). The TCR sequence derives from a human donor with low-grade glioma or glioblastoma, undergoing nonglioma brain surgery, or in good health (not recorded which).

This chain's CDR3 is CASSPRQGRLAGPNEQFF. DNA of the CDR3: TGTGCCAGCTCACCCAGACAGGGGCGCCTAGCGGGACCCAATGAGCAGTTCTTC. The chain carries TRBV18 and TRBJ2-1; perhaps TRBD2 as D (9 bases). CDR1 and CDR2 from the germline V gene are KGHSH and LQKENI. The CDR3 is 18 amino acids. Trimming stripped 3 bases from V and 6 bases from J, with 24 bases between.